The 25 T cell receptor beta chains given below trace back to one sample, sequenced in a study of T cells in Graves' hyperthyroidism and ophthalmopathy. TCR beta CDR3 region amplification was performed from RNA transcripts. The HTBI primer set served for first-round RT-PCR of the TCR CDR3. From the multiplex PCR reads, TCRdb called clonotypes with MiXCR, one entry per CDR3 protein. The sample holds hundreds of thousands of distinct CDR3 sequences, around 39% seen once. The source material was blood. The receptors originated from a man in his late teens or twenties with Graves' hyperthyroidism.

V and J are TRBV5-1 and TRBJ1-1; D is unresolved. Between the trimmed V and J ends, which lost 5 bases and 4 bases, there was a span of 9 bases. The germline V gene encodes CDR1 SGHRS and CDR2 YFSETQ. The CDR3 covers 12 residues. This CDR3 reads CASRGVSTEAFF. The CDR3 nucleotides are TGCGCCAGCAGGGGTGTAAGCACTGAAGCTTTCTTT.

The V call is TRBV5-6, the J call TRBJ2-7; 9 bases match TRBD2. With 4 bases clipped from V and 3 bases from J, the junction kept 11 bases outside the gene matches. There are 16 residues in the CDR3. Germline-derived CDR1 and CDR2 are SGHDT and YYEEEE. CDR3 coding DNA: TGTGCCAGCAGCGTAAGGTCGGGACTAGCTTTCTACGAGCAGTACTTC. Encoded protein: CASSVRSGLAFYEQYF.

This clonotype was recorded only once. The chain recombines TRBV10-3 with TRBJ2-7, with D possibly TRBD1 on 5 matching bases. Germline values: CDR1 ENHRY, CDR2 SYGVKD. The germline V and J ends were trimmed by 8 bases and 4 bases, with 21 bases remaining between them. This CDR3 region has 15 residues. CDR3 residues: CAILMGQGPQYEQYF. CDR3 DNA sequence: TGTGCCATCTTAATGGGGCAGGGTCCTCAGTACGAGCAGTACTTC.

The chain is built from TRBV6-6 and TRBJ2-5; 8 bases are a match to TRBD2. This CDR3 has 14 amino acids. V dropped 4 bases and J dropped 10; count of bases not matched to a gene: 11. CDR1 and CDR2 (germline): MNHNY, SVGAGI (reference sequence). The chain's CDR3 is CASSFLAGGGVQYF. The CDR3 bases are TGTGCCAGCAGTTTCCTAGCGGGTGGCGGAGTCCAGTACTTC.

CDR3 in amino acids: CASSSRDYLNEKLFF. CDR3 DNA sequence: TGTGCCAGCAGCTCCCGGGACTACCTGAATGAAAAACTGTTTTTT. The J gene is TRBJ1-4, the V gene TRBV7-9, with a tentative D call TRBD1 (5 bases). The CDR3 is 15 amino acids. Germline CDR1 and CDR2: SEHNR and FQNEAQ (reference sequence). Trimming removed 4 bases from V and 5 bases from J, with 14 bases in between.

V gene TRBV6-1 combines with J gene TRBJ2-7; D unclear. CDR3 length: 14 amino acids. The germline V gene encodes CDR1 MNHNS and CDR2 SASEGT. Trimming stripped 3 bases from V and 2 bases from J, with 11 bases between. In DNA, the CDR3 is TGTGCCAGCAGTGACGGGTGGGGTCCCTACGAGCAGTACTTC. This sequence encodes CASSDGWGPYEQYF.

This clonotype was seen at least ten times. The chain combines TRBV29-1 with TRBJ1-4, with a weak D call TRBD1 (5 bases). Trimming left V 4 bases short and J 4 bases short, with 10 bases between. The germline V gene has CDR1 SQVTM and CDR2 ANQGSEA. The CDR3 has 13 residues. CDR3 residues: CSVGGHNNEKLFF. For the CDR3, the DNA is TGCAGCGTTGGAGGACACAATAATGAAAAACTGTTTTTT.

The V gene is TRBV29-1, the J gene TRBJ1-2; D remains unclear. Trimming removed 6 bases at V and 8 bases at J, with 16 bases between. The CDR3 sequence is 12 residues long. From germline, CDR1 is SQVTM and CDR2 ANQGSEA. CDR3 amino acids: CSVLGPQGGYTF. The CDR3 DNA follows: TGCAGCGTCCTTGGTCCACAAGGAGGCTACACCTTC. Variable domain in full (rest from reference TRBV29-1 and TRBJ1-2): SAVISQKPSRDICQRGTSLTIQCQVDSQVTMMFWYRQQPGQSLTLIATANQGSEATYESGFVIDKFPISRPNLTFSTLTVSNMSPEDSSIYLCSVLGPQGGYTFGSGTRLTVV.

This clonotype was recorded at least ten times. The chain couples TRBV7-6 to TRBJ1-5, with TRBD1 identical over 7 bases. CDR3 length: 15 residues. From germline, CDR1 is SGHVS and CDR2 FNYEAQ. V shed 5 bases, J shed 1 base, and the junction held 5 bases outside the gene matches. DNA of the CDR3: TGTGCCAGCAGCGGGGACAGTTCCAGCAATCAGCCCCAGCATTTT. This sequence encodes CASSGDSSSNQPQHF.

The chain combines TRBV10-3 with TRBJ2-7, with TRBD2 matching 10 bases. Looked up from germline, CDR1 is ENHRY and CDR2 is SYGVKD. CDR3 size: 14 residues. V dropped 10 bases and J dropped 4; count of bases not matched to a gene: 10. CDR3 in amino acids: CASGRVAGGYEQYF. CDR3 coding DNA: TGTGCCAGCGGGAGGGTAGCGGGAGGTTACGAGCAGTACTTC.

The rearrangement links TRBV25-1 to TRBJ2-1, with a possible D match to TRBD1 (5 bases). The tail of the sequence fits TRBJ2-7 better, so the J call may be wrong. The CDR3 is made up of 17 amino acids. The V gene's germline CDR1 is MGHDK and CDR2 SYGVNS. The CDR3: CASSGQGELYSYNEQYF. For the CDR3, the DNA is TGTGCCAGCAGTGGCCAGGGCGAACTTTACTCCTACAATGAGCAGTACTTC.

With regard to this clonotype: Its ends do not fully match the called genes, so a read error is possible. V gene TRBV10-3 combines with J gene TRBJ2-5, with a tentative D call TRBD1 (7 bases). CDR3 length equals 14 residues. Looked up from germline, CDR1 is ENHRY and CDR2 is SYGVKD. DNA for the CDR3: TGTGCCAGCAGTTCCTCCTCAGGGGGGGAGACCCAGTACTTC. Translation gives CASSSSSGGETQYF.

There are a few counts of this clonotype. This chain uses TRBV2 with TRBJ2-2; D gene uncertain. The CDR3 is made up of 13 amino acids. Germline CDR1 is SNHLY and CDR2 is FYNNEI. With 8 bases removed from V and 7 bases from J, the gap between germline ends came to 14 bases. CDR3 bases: TGTGCCAGCGAGTGGGGATCGGGCGGGGAGCTGTTTTTT. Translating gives CASEWGSGGELFF.

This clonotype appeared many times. The CDR3 is CAISAGDNQYF. The CDR3 bases are TGTGCCATCAGTGCTGGGGACAACCAGTACTTC. V usage is TRBV10-3 and J usage is TRBJ2-5, with a tentative D call TRBD1 (6 bases). V was trimmed by 4 bases and J by 10 bases, leaving 10 bases between them. The CDR3 consists of 11 residues. Germline-derived CDR1 and CDR2 are ENHRY and SYGVKD.

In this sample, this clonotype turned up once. CDR3 bases: TGTGCCAGCAGCCACTCGAGCGCCGAGCAGTACTTC. Its protein product is CASSHSSAEQYF. V gene TRBV9 combines with J gene TRBJ2-7; no firm D call. Germline loops: CDR1 SGDLS, CDR2 YYNGEE. The CDR3 extends over 12 amino acids. V lost 4 bases, J lost 6 bases, and 11 bases lay in between. Together with reference TRBV9 and TRBJ2-7, the CDR3 gives the full variable domain: DSGVTQTPKHLITATGQRVTLRCSPRSGDLSVYWYQQSLDQGLQFLIQYYNGEERAKGNILERFSAQQFPDLHSELNLSSLELGDSALYFCASSHSSAEQYFGPGTRLTVT.

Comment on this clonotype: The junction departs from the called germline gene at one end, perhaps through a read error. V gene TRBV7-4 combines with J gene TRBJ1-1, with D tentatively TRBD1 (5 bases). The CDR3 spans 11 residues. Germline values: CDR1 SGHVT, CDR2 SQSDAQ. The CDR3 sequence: CASSRTGRLWF. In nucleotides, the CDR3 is TGTGCCAGCAGCCGTACGGGACGACTCTGGTTT.

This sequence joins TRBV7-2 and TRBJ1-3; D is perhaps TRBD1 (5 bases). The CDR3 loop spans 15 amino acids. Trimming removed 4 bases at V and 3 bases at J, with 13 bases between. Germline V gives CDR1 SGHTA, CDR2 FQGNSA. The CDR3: CASSSHGGYGNTIYF. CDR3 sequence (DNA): TGTGCCAGCAGCTCACACGGGGGATATGGAAACACCATATATTTT.

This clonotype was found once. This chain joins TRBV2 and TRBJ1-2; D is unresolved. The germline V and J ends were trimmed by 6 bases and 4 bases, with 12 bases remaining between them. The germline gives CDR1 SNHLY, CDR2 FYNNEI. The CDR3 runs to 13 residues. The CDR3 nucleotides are TGTGCCAGCAGACCAGTAGGCGGCTATGGCTACACCTTC. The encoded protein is CASRPVGGYGYTF.

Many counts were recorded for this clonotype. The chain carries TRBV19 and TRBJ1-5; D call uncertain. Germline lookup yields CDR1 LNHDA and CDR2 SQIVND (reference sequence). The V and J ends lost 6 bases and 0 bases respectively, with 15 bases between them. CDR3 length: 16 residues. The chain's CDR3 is CASRLDGRISNQPQHF. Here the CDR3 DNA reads TGTGCCAGTAGGCTGGACGGCAGGATTAGCAATCAGCCCCAGCATTTT.

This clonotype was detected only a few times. This CDR3 reads CSARDKGGGGLETQYF. The CDR3 coding sequence is TGCAGTGCTAGAGATAAGGGAGGCGGGGGTCTAGAGACCCAGTACTTC. The chain is built from TRBV20-1 and TRBJ2-5; 7 nucleotides match TRBD2. J was trimmed by 4 bases and V by 0 bases; bases with no gene match: 11. The germline V gene has CDR1 DFQATT and CDR2 SNEGSKA (reference sequence). This CDR3 region has 16 residues.

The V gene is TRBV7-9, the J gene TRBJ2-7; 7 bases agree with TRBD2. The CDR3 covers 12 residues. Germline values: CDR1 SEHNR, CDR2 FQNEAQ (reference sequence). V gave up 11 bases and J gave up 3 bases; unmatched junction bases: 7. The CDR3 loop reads CAVWGGRYEQYF. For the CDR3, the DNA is TGTGCCGTTTGGGGAGGGCGCTACGAGCAGTACTTC.

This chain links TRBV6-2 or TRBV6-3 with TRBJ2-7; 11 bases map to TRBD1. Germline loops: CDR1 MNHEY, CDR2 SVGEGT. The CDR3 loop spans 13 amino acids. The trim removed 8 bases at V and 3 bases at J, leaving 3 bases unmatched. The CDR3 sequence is CASLGTGGYEQYF. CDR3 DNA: TGTGCCAGCCTGGGGACAGGGGGCTACGAGCAGTACTTC.

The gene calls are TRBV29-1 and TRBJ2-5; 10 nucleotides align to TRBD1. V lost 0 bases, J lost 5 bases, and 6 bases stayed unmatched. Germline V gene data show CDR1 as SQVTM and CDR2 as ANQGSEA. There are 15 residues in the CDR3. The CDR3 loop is CSVEDGTGVGETQYF. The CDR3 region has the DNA TGCAGCGTTGAAGATGGGACAGGGGTAGGGGAGACCCAGTACTTC.

The CDR3 loop is CASYSQGEQETQYF. The CDR3 DNA is TGTGCCAGTTACTCACAGGGGGAACAAGAGACCCAGTACTTC. The chain employs TRBV11-1 and TRBJ2-5; 8 bases match TRBD1. The CDR3 spans 14 residues. Trimming removed 9 bases from V and 2 bases from J; junction bases left unmatched: 8. Germline V gives CDR1 SGHAT, CDR2 FQDESV (reference sequence).

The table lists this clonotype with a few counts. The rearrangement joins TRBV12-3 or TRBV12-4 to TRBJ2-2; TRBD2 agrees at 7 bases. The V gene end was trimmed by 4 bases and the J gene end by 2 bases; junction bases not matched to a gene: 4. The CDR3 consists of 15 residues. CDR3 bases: TGTGCCAGCAGTTCCCTAGCGGTTAACACCGGGGAGCTGTTTTTT. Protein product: CASSSLAVNTGELFF.